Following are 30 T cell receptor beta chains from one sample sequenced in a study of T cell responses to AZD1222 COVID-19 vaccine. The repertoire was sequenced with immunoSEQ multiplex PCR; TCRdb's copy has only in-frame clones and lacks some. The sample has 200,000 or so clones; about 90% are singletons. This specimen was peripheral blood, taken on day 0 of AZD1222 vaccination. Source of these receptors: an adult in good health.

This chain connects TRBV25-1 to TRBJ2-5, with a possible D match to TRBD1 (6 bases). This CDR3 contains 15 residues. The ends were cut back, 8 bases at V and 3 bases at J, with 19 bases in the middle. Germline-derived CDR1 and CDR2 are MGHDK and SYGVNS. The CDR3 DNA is TGTGCCAGCTCCCCTAGGAGGACAGCGAAAGAGACCCAGTACTTC. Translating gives CASSPRRTAKETQYF.

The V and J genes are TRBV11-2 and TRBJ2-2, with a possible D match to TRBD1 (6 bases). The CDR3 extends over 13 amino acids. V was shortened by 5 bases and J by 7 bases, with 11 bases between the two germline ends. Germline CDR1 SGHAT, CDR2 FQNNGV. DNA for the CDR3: TGTGCCAGCAGCAGGGTCAGGGGCGGGGAGCTGTTTTTT. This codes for CASSRVRGGELFF.

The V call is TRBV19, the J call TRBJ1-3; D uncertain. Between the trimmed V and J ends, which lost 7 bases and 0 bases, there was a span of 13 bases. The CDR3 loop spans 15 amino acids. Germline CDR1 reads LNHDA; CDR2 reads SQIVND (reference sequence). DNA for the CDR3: TGTGCCAGTACCCTCAACCCCTCCTCTGGAAACACCATATATTTT. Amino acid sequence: CASTLNPSSGNTIYF.

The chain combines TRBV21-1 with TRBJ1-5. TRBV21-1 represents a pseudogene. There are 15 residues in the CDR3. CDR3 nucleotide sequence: TGTGCCAGCAGCAAATCGAGACGGGGAAACAAGCCCCAGCATTTT. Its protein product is CASSKSRRGNKPQHF.

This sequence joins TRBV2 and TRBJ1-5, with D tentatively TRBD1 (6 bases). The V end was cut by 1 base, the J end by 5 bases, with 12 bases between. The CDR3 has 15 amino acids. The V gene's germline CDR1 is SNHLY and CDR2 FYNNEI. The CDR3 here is CASSEERGYDQPQHF. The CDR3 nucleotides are TGTGCCAGCAGTGAAGAAAGGGGGTACGATCAGCCCCAGCATTTT.

This CDR3 is CAWSSQGQGASTF. DNA for the CDR3: TGTGCCTGGAGTTCACAGGGACAGGGGGCGTCCACCTTC. The chain combines TRBV30 with TRBJ1-2, with TRBD1 matching 12 bases. Germline values: CDR1 GTSNPN, CDR2 SVGIG (reference sequence). The junction had 8 bases not matched to a gene; V was cut back by 2 bases and J by 13 bases. The CDR3 totals 13 residues.

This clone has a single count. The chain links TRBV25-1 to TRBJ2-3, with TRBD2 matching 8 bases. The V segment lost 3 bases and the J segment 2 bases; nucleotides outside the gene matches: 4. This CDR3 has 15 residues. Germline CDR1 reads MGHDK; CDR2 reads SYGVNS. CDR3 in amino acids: CASSDPRGDTDTQYF. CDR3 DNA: TGTGCCAGCAGTGATCCGCGGGGGGACACAGATACGCAGTATTTT.

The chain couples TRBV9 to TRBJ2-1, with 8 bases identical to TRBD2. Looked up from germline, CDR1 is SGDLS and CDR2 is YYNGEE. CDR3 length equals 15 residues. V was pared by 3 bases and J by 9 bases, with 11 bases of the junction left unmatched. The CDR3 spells CASSEEGTRGREQFF. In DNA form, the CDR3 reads TGTGCCAGCAGCGAGGAGGGGACTAGGGGCCGTGAGCAGTTCTTC.

The CDR3 spells CASSSTSGAQETQYF. In DNA, the CDR3 is TGCGCCAGCAGCTCCACTAGCGGGGCCCAAGAGACCCAGTACTTC. The rearrangement links TRBV5-1 to TRBJ2-5; TRBD2 matches at 10 bases. The CDR3 is 15 amino acids. Trimming cost V 3 bases and J 1 base; bases outside gene matches: 3. Germline V gene lookup returns CDR1 SGHRS and CDR2 YFSETQ.

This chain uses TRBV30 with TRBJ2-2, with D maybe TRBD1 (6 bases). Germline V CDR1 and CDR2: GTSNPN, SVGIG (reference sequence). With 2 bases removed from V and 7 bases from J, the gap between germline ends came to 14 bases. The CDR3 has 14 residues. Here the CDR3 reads CAWSLQGSHGELFF. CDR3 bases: TGTGCCTGGAGTCTACAGGGCAGTCACGGGGAGCTGTTTTTT.

CDR3 amino acids: CASTDGKVAGDPYNEQFF. As DNA, the CDR3 is TGTGCCAGCACCGACGGAAAGGTGGCAGGGGACCCTTACAATGAGCAGTTCTTC. The chain joins TRBV4-2 to TRBJ2-1; D perhaps matches TRBD1 (6 bases). V lost 7 bases and J 4 bases, leaving 26 bases between the germline ends. The germline V gene has CDR1 LGHNA and CDR2 YNFKEQ. CDR3 length: 18 residues.

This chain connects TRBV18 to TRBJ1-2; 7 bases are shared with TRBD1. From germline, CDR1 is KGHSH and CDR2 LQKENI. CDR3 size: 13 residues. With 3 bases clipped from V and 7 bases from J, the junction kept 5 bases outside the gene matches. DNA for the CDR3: TGTGCCAGCTCACCCCGACAGGGTAGTGGCTACACCTTC. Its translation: CASSPRQGSGYTF.

CDR3 loop: CATQKSGPSYEQYF. The CDR3 nucleotides read TGTGCCACCCAAAAAAGTGGTCCTTCCTACGAGCAGTACTTC. The chain joins TRBV19 to TRBJ2-7; D not certain. The ends were cut back, 10 bases at V and 1 base at J, with 17 bases in the middle. CDR1 and CDR2 from the germline V gene are LNHDA and SQIVND (reference sequence). CDR3 length: 14 amino acids.

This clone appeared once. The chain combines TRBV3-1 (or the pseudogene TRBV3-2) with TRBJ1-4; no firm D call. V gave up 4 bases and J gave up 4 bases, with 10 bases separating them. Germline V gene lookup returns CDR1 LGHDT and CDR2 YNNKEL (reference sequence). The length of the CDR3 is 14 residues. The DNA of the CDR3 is TGTGCCAGCAGCCTCGAAGGGATTAATGAAAAACTGTTTTTT. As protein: CASSLEGINEKLFF.

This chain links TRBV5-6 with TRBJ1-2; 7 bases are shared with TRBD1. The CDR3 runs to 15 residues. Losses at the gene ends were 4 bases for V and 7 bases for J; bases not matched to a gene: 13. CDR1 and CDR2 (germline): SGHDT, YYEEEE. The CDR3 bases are TGTGCCAGCAGCCCGGGACAGCAAACATGGGGTGGCTACACCTTC. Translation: CASSPGQQTWGGYTF.

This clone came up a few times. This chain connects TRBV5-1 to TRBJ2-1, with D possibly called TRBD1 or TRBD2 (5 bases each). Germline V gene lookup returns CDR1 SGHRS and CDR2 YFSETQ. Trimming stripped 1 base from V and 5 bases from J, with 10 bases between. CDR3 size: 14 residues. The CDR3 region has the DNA TGCGCCAGCAGCTTGAAGGGACCACACAATGAGCAGTTCTTC. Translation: CASSLKGPHNEQFF.

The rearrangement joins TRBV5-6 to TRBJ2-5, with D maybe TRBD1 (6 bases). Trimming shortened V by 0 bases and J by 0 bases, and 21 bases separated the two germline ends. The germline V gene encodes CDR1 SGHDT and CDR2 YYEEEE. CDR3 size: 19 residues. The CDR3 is CASSLGGQGERLYQETQYF. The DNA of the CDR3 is TGTGCCAGCAGCTTGGGGGGACAAGGCGAGCGCCTTTACCAAGAGACCCAGTACTTC.

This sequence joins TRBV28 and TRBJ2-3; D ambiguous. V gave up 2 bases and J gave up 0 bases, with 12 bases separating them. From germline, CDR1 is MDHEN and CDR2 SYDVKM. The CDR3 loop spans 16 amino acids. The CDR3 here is CASSLRVKPSTDTQYF. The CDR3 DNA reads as TGTGCCAGCAGTTTAAGAGTAAAACCTAGCACAGATACGCAGTATTTT. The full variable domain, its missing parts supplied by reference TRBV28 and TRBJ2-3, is DVKVTQSSRYLVKRTGEKVFLECVQDMDHENMFWYRQDPGLGLRLIYFSYDVKMKEKGDIPEGYSVSREKKERFSLILESASTNQTSMYLCASSLRVKPSTDTQYFGPGTRLTVL.

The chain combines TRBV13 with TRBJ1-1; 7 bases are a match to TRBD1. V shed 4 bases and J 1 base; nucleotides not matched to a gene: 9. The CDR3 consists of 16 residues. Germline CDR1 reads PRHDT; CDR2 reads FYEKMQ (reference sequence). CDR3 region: CASSSFRRTGNTEAFF. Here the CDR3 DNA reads TGTGCCAGCAGCTCCTTCCGGAGGACAGGGAACACTGAAGCTTTCTTT.

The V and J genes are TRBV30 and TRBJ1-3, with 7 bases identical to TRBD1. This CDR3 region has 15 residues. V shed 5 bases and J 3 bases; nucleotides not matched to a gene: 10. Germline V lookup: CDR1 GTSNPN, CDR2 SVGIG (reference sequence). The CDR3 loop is CAWLNLGQDGNTIYF. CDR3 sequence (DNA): TGTGCCTGGCTCAACTTAGGACAGGATGGAAACACCATATATTTT.

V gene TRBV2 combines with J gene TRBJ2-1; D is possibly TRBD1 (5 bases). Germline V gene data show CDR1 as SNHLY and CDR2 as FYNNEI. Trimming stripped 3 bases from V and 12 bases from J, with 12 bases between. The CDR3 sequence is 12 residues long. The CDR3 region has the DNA TGTGCCAGCAGTGATGACAGCCACTCGCAGTTCTTC. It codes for CASSDDSHSQFF.

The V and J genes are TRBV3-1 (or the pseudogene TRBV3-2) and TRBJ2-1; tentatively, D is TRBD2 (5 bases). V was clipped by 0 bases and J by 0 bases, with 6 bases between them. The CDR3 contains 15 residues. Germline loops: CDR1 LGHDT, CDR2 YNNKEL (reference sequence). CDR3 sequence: CASSQEGSSYNEQFF. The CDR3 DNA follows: TGTGCCAGCAGCCAAGAAGGGAGCTCCTACAATGAGCAGTTCTTC.

The CDR3 coding sequence is TGTGCCAGCAGCTTATTTGCGAACACTGAAGCTTTCTTT. It is translated as CASSLFANTEAFF. The chain carries TRBV11-1 and TRBJ1-1, with no clear D. The CDR3 runs to 13 residues. CDR1 SGHAT and CDR2 FQDESV come from the germline V gene (reference sequence). V dropped 2 bases and J dropped 1 base, with 5 bases sitting between them.

CDR3: CASSLISAGRSGEQYF. For the CDR3, the DNA is TGCGCCAGCAGCTTGATTTCGGCAGGAAGATCGGGAGAGCAGTACTTC. V is TRBV5-1 and J is TRBJ2-7, with D possibly being TRBD2 (5 bases). This CDR3 is built from 16 residues. Germline V CDR1 and CDR2: SGHRS, YFSETQ. Trimming left V 1 base short and J 7 bases short, with 21 bases between.

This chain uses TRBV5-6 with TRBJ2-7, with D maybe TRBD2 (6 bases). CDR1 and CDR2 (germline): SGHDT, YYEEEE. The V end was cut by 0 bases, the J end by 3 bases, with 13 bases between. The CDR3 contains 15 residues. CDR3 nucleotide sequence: TGTGCCAGCAGCTTGGATGGTAGGGAGGTCTACGAGCAGTACTTC. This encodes CASSLDGREVYEQYF.

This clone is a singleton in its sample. The chain's CDR3 is CASSREDTPNSPLHF. The CDR3 bases are TGTGCCAGCAGTCGAGAAGACACCCCGAATTCACCCCTCCACTTT. The J gene is TRBJ1-6, the V gene TRBV2, with D unclear. The CDR3 has 15 residues. V shed 5 bases and J shed 7 bases, with 15 bases lying between them. Germline values: CDR1 SNHLY, CDR2 FYNNEI.

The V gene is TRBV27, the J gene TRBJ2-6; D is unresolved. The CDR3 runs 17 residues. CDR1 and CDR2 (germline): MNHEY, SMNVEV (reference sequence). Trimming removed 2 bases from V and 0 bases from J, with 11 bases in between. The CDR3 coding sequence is TGTGCCAGCAGTTTAGATCATACCCCCTCTGGGGCCAACGTCCTGACTTTC. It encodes CASSLDHTPSGANVLTF.

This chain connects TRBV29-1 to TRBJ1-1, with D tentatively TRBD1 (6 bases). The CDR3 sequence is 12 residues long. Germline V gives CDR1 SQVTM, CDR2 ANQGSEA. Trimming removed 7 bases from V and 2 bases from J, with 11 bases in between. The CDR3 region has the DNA TGCAGCGCCGGACAGATTAACACTGAAGCTTTCTTT. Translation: CSAGQINTEAFF.

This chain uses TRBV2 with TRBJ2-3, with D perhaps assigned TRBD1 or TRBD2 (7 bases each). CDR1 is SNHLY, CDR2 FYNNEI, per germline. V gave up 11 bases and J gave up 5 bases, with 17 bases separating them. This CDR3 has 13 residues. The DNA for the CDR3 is TGTGCCGGGGGGGCAGGGGGTGTAGATACGCAGTATTTT. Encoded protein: CAGGAGGVDTQYF. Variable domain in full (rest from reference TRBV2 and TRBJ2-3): EPEVTQTPSHQVTQMGQEVILRCVPISNHLYFYWYRQILGQKVEFLVSFYNNEISEKSEIFDDQFSVERPDGSNFTLKIRSTKLEDSAMYFCAGGAGGVDTQYFGPGTRLTVL.

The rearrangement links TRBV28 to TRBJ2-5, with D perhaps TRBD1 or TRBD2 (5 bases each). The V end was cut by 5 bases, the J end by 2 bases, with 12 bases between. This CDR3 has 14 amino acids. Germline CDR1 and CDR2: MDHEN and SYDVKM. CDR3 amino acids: CASSPVGEQETQYF. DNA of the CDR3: TGTGCCAGCAGTCCTGTGGGGGAACAAGAGACCCAGTACTTC.